This TCR beta chain is drawn from a study of T-cell reconstitution after alpha-beta-depleted transplantation in children listed by TCRdb under 2016. As for the study more broadly: Using TCR repertoire profiling, the study followed T-cell immune reconstitution in a quantitative way in children after TCRalphabeta/CD19-depleted allogeneic hematopoietic cell transplantation.

Broader findings and caveats from the paper: Hyperexpanded clone frequencies declined over subsequent months; after one year, T-cell counts and TCRbeta diversity were mostly attributed to newly produced T cells. In some patients, the high TCRbeta diversity seen at day 60 was put down to recipient T cells and intrathymic progenitors that had survived conditioning. Apparently early alphabetaT-cell count recovery about two months after transplant reportedly relied on only several hundred rapidly expanded clones derived from non-depleted graft cells.

Libraries were made using PCR. Instrument on record: Illumina HiSeq 2500. TCR library preparation used molecular barcoding, with unique molecular identifiers applied to normalize quantification of the TCRbeta repertoire. In-frame beta chains were kept once TCRdb had trimmed the public reads at Q25 with fastp and called clones with MiXCR. Identical CDR3 protein sequences are pooled into one entry, listed with their most common genes and DNA. The sample table records around 600,000 distinct CDR3 sequences; about 21% of these occur just once. 14% of the sample belongs to the ten largest clones. A remark on this clonotype: Its antigen specificity is not known. It has no much larger one-base neighbor in the sample; base qualities were not kept.

The sample's treatment or condition label, in plain terms: allogeneic hematopoietic cell transplantation with graft depleted of TCRalphabeta T cells and CD19 B cells. The transplant recipients were children given TCRalphabeta/CD19-depleted allogeneic hematopoietic cell grafts. Clipping removes 6 bases from V and 7 bases from J, with 9 as the unmatched junction base count. From its cysteine to its phenylalanine, the CDR3 spans 14 amino acids. Just CDR3 DNA is preserved here, 42 bases in frame from base 1. CDR1 MNHEY and CDR2 SVGAGI are derived from the germline V gene. The TCR comes from a boy under two years old who had a stem cell transplant for acute myeloid leukemia, so the T cells may come from the graft donor. The sample in question was PBMCs, mostly from graft donor cells, obtained 360 days after TCRalphabeta/CD19-depleted stem cell transplant. The sequence is built from TRBV6-5 and TRBJ1-1, and 9 junction bases match TRBD1. The CDR3 loop reads CASSYPGTGSEAFF. The DNA sequence follows: TGTGCCAGCAGCTACCCCGGGACAGGGAGTGAAGCTTTCTTT.